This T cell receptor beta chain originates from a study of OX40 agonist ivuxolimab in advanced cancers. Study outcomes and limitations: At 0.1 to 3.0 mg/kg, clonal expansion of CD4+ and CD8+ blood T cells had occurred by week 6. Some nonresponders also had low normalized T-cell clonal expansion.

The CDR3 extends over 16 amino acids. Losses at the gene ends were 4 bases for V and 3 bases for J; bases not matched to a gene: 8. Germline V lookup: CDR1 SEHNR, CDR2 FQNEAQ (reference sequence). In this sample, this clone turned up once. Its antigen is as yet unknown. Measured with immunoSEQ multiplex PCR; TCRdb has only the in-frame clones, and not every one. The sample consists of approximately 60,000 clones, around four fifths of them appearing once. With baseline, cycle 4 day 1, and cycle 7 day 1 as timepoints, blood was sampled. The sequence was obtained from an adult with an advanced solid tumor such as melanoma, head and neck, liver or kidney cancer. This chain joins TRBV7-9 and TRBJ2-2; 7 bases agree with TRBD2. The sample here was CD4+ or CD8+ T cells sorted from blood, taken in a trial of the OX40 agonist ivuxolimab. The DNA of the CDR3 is TGTGCCAGCAGCTCGGCCCCAGGGAGGGACACCGGGGAGCTGTTTTTT. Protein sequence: CASSSAPGRDTGELFF.